This T cell receptor beta chain was recovered during a study of human thymus T cells. Here immunoSEQ multiplex PCR was the method, and the copy in TCRdb shows in-frame clones only, minus some. Of about 50,000 clones in the sample, more than 85% were seen once. Study-wide findings and caveats: Seemingly biased V and J gene usage marked thymic and blood repertoires.

The V gene's germline CDR1 is MDHEN and CDR2 SYDVKM. This CDR3 has 14 amino acids. The V and J ends lost 7 bases and 4 bases respectively, with 11 bases between them. Only four of the eight donors provided a roughly 0.45-1 mL blood sample. On this clone: Antigen specificity is unknown.

The chain carries TRBV28 and TRBJ2-6; D is uncertain. Sequenced: blood. The TCR was taken from a girl less than two years old with a congenital heart defect but otherwise immunologically healthy. CDR3 bases: TGTGCCAGCACCCCGCGTTTAGGGGCCAACGTCCTGACTTTC. This codes for CASTPRLGANVLTF. The full variable domain, its missing parts supplied by reference TRBV28 and TRBJ2-6, is DVKVTQSSRYLVKRTGEKVFLECVQDMDHENMFWYRQDPGLGLRLIYFSYDVKMKEKGDIPEGYSVSREKKERFSLILESASTNQTSMYLCASTPRLGANVLTFGAGSRLTVL.